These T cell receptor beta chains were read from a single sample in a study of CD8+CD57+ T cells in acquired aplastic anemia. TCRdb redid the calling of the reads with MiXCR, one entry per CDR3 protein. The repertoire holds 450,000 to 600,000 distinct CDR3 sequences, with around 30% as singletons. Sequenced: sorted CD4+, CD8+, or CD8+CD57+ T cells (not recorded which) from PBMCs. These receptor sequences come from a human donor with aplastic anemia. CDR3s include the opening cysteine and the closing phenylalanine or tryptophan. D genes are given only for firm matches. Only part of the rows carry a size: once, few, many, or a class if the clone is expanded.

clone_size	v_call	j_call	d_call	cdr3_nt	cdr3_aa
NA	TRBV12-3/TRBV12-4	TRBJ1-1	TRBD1	TGTGCCAGCAGTAGGGGACAGGGAATGGGGAACACTGAAGCTTTCTTT	CASSRGQGMGNTEAFF
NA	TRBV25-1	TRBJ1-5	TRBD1	TGTGCCAGCAGTTCCCCAGGGGGCCCTCATCAGCCCCAGCATTTT	CASSSPGGPHQPQHF
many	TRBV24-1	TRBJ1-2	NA	TGTGCCACCAGTCCCTACACCTTC	CATSPYTF
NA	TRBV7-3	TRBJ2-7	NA	TGTGCCAGCAGCTTGTTCCCCAACGAGCAGTACTTC	CASSLFPNEQYF
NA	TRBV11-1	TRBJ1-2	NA	TGTGCCAGCAGCTTAGCGACGGGGGGGCTAAACTATGGCTACACCTTC	CASSLATGGLNYGYTF
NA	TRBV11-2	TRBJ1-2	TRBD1	TGTGCCAGCAGCCCTAAAACGGGACAGGGGGTGAATTTCGACTATGGCTACACCTTC	CASSPKTGQGVNFDYGYTF
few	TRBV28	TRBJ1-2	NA	TGTGCCAGCAGTTTCTCTCGTGGCTACACCTTC	CASSFSRGYTF
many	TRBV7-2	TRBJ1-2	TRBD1	TGTGCCAGCAGCTTAGGCGACAGGGCCCTATATGGCTACACCTTC	CASSLGDRALYGYTF
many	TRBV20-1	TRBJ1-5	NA	TGCAGTGCTAGAGGGACAGCAGCTCCCAATCAGCCCCAGCATTTT	CSARGTAAPNQPQHF
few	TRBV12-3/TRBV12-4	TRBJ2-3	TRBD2	TGTGCCAGCAGCCGGACTAGTCCAGATACGCAGTATTTT	CASSRTSPDTQYF
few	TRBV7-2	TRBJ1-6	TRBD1	TGTGCCAACAGCCGGGACAGGGGAAATTCACCCCTCCACTTT	CANSRDRGNSPLHF
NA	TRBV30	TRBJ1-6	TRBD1	TGTGCCTGGGACAGGGTTAATTCACCCCTCCACTTT	CAWDRVNSPLHF
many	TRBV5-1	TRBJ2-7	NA	TGCGCCAGCAGCATGGGACACATCGACGAGCAGTACTTC	CASSMGHIDEQYF
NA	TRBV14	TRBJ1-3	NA	TGTGCCAGCAGCCCAGTCCCGGGGGCTGGAAACACCATATATTTT	CASSPVPGAGNTIYF
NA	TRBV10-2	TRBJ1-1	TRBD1	TGCGCCAGCAGCGTACAGGGGGCCTCGGCTTTCTTT	CASSVQGASAFF
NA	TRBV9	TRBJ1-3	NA	TGTGCCAGCAGCGGACGACAGAGCTCTGGAAACACCATATATTTT	CASSGRQSSGNTIYF
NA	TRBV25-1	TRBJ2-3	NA	TGTGCCAGCAGTTTATTTCCGCCGGTTACGGATACGCAGTATTTT	CASSLFPPVTDTQYF
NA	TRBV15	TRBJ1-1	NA	TGTGCCACCAGCAGCTTGGGGGGGAGGGGCACTGAAGCTCTCTTT	CATSSLGGRGTEALF
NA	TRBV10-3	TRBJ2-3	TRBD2	TGTGCCATCATGAGCGGGGGGGATGCAGATACGCAGTATTTT	CAIMSGGDADTQYF
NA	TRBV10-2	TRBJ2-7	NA	TGCGCCAGCAATGGACAGACACTAGGGGAGCAGTACTTC	CASNGQTLGEQYF
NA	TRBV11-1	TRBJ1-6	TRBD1	TGTGCCAGCAGCTTCACAGTGGGGACAGCTAATTCACCCCTCCACTTT	CASSFTVGTANSPLHF
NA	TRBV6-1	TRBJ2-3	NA	TGTGCCAGCAGGCCCTCGGGGGCACGGGCCGCGGATACGCAGTATTTT	CASRPSGARAADTQYF
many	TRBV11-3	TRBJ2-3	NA	TGTGCCAGCAGCTTGGAACCAGATACGCAGTATTTT	CASSLEPDTQYF
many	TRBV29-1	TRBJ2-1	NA	TGCAGCGTGGAGGTGAGGGTACAGGGCGAGCAGTTCTTC	CSVEVRVQGEQFF
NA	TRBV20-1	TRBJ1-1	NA	TGCAGTGCAAGAGACCGACTGACTGGGGACACTGAAGCTTTCTTT	CSARDRLTGDTEAFF
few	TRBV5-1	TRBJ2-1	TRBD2	TGCGCCAGCAGCTTGGCTGTAACTAGCGGGAGGAATGAGCAGTTCTTC	CASSLAVTSGRNEQFF
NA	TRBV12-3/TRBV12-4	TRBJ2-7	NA	TGTGCCAGCAGTTTAAGTGGCAGCTTAGCCTACGAGCAGTACTTC	CASSLSGSLAYEQYF
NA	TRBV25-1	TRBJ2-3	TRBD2	TGTGCCAGCAGTTACTCCAGCGGGGGGGCCGATACGCAGTATTTT	CASSYSSGGADTQYF
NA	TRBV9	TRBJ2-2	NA	TGTGCCAACAGCGTAGAAGGCACCGGGGAGCTGTTTTTT	CANSVEGTGELFF
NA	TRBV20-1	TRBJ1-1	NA	TGCAGTGCTAGAGATGAAGGGCAAGCTTTCTTT	CSARDEGQAFF
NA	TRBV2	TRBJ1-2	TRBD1	TGTGCCAGCAGCGCGACAGGGATGGCGCCTGGCTACACCTTC	CASSATGMAPGYTF
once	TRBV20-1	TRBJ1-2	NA	TGCAGTGCCAGCAGCTTATCCGGCTATGGCTACACCTTC	CSASSLSGYGYTF
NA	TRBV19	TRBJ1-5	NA	TGTGCCGGTAGTGTGGGGTATAGCAATCAGCCCCAGCATTTT	CAGSVGYSNQPQHF
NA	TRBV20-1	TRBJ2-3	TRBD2	TGCAGTGCTCAGGGACTAGCGGGAGTCGAGGGGACCACAGATACGCAGTATTTT	CSAQGLAGVEGTTDTQYF
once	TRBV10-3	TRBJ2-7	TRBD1	TGTGCCATCAGTGAGCGCCAGGGGGTGGCCGAGCAGTACTTC	CAISERQGVAEQYF
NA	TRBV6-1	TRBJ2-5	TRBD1	TGTGCCAGCAGTGGGGACAGGGCGTACCAAGAGACCCAGTACTTC	CASSGDRAYQETQYF
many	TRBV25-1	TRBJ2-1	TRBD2	TGTGCCAGCAGCAACGCGCCCGGGACTAGCCTCTACAATGAGCAGTTCTTC	CASSNAPGTSLYNEQFF
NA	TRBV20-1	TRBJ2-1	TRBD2	TGCAGTGCTCCTGCCGGACTAGCGGGGCCCAATGAGCAGTTCTTC	CSAPAGLAGPNEQFF
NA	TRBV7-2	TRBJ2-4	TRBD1	TGTGCCAGCAGCCCCGGCTCTCAGGGGGCCGAAAACATTCAGTACTTC	CASSPGSQGAENIQYF
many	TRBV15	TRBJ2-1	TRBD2	TGTGCCACCAGCAGAGATCGGGAGGGTGAGCAGTTCTTC	CATSRDREGEQFF
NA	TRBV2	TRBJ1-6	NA	TGTGCCAGCAGTGTTTCCGGGTATAATTCACCCCTCCACTTT	CASSVSGYNSPLHF
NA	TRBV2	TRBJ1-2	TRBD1	TGTGCCAGCAGTCGGGACAGTACTTATGGCTACACCTTC	CASSRDSTYGYTF
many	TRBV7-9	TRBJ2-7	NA	TGTGCCAGCAGCTTAGGCAGGGCCTCCTACGAGCAGTACTTC	CASSLGRASYEQYF
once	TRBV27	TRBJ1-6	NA	TGTGCCAGCACCCCCCGACAGGCCCTCTATAATTCACCCCTCCACTTT	CASTPRQALYNSPLHF
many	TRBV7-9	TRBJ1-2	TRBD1	TGTGCCAGCAGCGCGCAGGGGGAGGGTGGCTACACCTTC	CASSAQGEGGYTF
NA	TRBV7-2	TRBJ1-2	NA	TGTGCCAGCAGCCAACAGGGAGCGGGTGGAAATGGCTACACCTTC	CASSQQGAGGNGYTF
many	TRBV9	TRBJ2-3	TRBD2	TGTGCCAGCAGCGTTAGCGGGGAGGCGCAGTATTTT	CASSVSGEAQYF
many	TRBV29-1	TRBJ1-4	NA	TGCAGCGTTCATTCGCAGGGTAATGAAAAACTGTTTTTT	CSVHSQGNEKLFF
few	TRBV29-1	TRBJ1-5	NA	TGCAGCGTGCAAGGGCTTCCCAATCAGCCCCAGCATTTT	CSVQGLPNQPQHF